Included here is one TCR beta chain sequence, with context. In the original analysis: By means of reference gene primer amplification, nucleated cell counts were estimated. Sequencing used immunoSEQ multiplex PCR; TCRdb keeps in-frame clones, though not all of them. For V, J and clone size, that table is used; D and trimming come from the DNA. The sample includes nearly 200,000 clones, roughly 81% of them seen just once. This CDR3 contains 14 residues. Germline loops: CDR1 MNHNS, CDR2 SASEGT. V was pared by 2 bases and J by 8 bases, with 5 bases of the junction left unmatched. The data originate from a study of blood T cell repertoires in COVID-19. Background on the study: Sites across the United States, Italy and Spain contributed samples from acute and convalescent COVID-19. T cells, B-cell-depleted T cells, or PBMCs provided the cDNA or gDNA that served as material.

The specimen was peripheral blood. The chain links TRBV6-1 to TRBJ1-4; 7 bases are a match to TRBD1. The receptor was derived from a woman between 65 and 79 years old with active or convalescent COVID-19. CDR3 DNA sequence: TGTGCCAGCAGTGAAATAGGGGGCGAAGAAAAACTGTTTTTT. This translates into CASSEIGGEEKLFF.